This T cell receptor (beta chain) was retrieved from a study of blood T cell repertoires in COVID-19. Study context: Both acute and convalescent COVID-19 samples were obtained from the United States, Italy and Spain.

Patients in Seattle were enrolled during active infection, then followed longitudinally. In the study's own analysis: Estimation of nucleated cell counts was performed using reference gene primer amplification. Profiled with immunoSEQ multiplex PCR; TCRdb holds only in-frame clones, not every one. V and J calls and clone size follow that table, whereas D and trimming were derived from the DNA. The sample has around 60,000 clones, 72% seen once. The CDR3 has 16 amino acids. V lost 3 bases to trimming and J lost 4 bases, with 15 bases between them. Germline CDR1 and CDR2: MNHNS and SASEGT. The sequence was collected from a woman in her 70s with COVID-19, enrolled during active disease. This sequence joins TRBV6-1 and TRBJ2-2, with D tentatively TRBD1 (5 bases). The source material was peripheral blood. CDR3 residues: CASSDWGSRSTGELFF. In nucleotides, the CDR3 is TGTGCCAGCAGTGACTGGGGCAGTCGCAGCACCGGGGAGCTGTTTTTT.